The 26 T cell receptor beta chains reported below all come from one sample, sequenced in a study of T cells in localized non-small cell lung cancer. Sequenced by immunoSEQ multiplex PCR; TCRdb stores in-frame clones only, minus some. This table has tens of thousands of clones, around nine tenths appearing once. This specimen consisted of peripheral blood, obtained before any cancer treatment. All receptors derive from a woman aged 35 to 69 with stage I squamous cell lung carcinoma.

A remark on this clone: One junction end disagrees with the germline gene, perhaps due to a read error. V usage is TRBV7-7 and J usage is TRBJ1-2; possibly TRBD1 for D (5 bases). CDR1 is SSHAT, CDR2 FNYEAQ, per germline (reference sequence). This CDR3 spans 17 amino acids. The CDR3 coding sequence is TGTGCTAGCAGCTTAGCCCTAGAGCGGGGCGCAGGCTATGGCTACACCTTC. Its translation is CASSLALERGAGYGYTF.

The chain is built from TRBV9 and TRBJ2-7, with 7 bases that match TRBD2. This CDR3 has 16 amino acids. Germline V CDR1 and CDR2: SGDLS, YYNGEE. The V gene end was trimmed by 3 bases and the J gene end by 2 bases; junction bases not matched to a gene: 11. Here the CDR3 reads CASSAGEGGFTYEQYF. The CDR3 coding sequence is TGTGCCAGCAGCGCGGGGGAGGGCGGGTTTACCTACGAGCAGTACTTC.

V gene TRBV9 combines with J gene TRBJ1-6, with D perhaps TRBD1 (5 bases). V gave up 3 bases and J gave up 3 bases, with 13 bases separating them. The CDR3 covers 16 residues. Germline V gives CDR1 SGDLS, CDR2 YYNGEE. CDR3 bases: TGTGCCAGCAGCGCGTCGCCGGGGGGCTATAATTCACCCCTCCACTTT. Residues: CASSASPGGYNSPLHF. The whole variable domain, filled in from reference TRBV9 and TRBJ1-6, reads DSGVTQTPKHLITATGQRVTLRCSPRSGDLSVYWYQQSLDQGLQFLIQYYNGEERAKGNILERFSAQQFPDLHSELNLSSLELGDSALYFCASSASPGGYNSPLHFGNGTRLTVT.

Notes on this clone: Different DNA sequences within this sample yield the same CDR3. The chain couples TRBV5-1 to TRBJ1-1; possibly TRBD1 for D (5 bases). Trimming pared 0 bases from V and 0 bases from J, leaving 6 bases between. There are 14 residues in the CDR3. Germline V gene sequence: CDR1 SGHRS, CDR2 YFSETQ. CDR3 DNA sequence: TGCGCCAGCAGCTTGGCAGGGATGAACACTGAAGCTTTCTTT. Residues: CASSLAGMNTEAFF.

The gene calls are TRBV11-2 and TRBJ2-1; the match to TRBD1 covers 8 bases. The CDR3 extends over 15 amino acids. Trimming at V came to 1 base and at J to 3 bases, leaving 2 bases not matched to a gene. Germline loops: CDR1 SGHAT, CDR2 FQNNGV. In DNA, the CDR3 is TGTGCCAGCAGCTTAGGAACAGGGGGCTACAATGAGCAGTTCTTC. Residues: CASSLGTGGYNEQFF.

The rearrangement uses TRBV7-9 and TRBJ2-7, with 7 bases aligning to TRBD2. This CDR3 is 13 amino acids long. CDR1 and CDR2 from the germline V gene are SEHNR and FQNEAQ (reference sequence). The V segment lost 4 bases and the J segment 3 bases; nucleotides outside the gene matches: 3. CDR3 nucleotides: TGTGCCAGCAGCTGGCCGGGGGGCTACGAGCAGTACTTC. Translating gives CASSWPGGYEQYF.

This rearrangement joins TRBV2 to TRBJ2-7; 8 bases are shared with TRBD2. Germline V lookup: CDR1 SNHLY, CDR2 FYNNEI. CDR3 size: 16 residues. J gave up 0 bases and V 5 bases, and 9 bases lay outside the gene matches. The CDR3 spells CASSSGRGASSYEQYF. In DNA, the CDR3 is TGTGCCAGCAGTTCAGGGCGGGGGGCCAGCTCCTACGAGCAGTACTTC.

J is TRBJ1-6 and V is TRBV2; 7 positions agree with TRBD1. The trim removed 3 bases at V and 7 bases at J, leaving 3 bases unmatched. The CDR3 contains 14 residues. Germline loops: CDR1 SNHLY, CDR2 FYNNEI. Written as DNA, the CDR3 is TGTGCCAGCAGTGAGACAGGGCGAAATTCACCCCTCCACTTT. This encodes CASSETGRNSPLHF. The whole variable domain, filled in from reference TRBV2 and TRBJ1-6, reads EPEVTQTPSHQVTQMGQEVILRCVPISNHLYFYWYRQILGQKVEFLVSFYNNEISEKSEIFDDQFSVERPDGSNFTLKIRSTKLEDSAMYFCASSETGRNSPLHFGNGTRLTVT.

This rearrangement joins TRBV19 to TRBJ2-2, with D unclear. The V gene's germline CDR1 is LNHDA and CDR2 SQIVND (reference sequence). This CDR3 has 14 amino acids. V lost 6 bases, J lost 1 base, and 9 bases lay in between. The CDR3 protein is CASRPDGNTGELFF. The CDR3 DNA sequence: TGTGCCAGTAGACCGGACGGGAACACCGGGGAGCTGTTTTTT.

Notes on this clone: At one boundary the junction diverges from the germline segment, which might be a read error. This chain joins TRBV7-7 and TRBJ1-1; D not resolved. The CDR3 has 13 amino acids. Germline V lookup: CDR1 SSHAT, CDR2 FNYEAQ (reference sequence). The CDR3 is CASSKNPNTEAFF. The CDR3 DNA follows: TGTGCTAGCAGCAAGAACCCGAACACTGAAGCTTTCTTT. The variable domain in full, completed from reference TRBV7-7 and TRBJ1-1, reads GAGVSQSPRYKVTKRGQDVTLRCDPISSHATLYWYQQALGQGPEFLTYFNYEAQPDKSGLPSDRFSAERPEGSISTLTIQRTEQRDSAMYRCASSKNPNTEAFFGQGTRLTVV.

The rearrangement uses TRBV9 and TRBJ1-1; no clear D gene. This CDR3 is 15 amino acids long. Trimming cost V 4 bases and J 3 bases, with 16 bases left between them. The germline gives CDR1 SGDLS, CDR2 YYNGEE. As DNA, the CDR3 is TGTGCCAGCAGCCCCGGTGGGGTGTTGGACACTGAAGCTTTCTTT. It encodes CASSPGGVLDTEAFF. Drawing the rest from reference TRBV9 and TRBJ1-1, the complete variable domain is DSGVTQTPKHLITATGQRVTLRCSPRSGDLSVYWYQQSLDQGLQFLIQYYNGEERAKGNILERFSAQQFPDLHSELNLSSLELGDSALYFCASSPGGVLDTEAFFGQGTRLTVV.

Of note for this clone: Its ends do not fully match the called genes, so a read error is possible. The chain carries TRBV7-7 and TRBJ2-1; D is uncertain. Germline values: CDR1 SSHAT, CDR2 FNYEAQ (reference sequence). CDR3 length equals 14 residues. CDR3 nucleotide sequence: TGTGCTAGCAGCTTAGCTACCTATCCCAGTGAGCAGTTCTTC. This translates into CASSLATYPSEQFF.

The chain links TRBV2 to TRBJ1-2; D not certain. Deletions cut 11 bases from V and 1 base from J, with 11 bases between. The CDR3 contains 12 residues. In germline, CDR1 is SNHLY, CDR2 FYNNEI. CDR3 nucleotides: TGTGCCGGCCGACTGGATAACTATGGCTACACCTTC. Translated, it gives CAGRLDNYGYTF.

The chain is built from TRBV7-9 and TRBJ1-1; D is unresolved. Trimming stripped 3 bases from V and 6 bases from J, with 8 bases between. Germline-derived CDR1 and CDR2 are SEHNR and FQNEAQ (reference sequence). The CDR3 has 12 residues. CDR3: CASSLAGSEAFF. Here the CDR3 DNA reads TGTGCCAGCAGCTTGGCTGGGTCTGAAGCTTTCTTT.

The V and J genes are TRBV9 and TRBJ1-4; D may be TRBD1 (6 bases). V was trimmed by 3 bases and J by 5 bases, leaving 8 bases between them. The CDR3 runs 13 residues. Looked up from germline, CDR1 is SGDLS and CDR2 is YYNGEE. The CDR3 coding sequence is TGTGCCAGCAGCGCCGGGGGCAATGAAAAACTGTTTTTT. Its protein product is CASSAGGNEKLFF.

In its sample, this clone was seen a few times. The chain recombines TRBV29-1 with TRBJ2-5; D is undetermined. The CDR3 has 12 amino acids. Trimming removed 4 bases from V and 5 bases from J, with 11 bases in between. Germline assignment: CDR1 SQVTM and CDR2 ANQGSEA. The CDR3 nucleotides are TGCAGCGTTGGAAGCCTCTTGGAGACCCAGTACTTC. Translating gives CSVGSLLETQYF.

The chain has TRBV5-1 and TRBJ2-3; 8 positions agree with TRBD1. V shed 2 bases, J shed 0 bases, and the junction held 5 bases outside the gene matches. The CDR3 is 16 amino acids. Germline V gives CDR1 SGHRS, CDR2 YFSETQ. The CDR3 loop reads CASSFPRDRSTDTQYF. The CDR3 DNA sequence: TGCGCCAGCAGCTTCCCCCGGGACAGGAGCACAGATACGCAGTATTTT.

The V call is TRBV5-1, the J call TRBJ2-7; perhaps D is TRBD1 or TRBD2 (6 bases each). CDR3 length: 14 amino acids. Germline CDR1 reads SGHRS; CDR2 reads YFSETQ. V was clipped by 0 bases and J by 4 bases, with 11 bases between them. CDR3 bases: TGCGCCAGCAGCTTGGAGGGGGGCAAGTACGAGCAGTACTTC. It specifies CASSLEGGKYEQYF.

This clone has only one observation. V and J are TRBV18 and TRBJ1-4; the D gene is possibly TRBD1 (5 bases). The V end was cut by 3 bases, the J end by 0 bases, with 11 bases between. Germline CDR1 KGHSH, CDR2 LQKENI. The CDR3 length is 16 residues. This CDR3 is CASSPPATATNEKLFF. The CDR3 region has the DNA TGTGCCAGCTCACCCCCCGCGACAGCAACTAATGAAAAACTGTTTTTT.

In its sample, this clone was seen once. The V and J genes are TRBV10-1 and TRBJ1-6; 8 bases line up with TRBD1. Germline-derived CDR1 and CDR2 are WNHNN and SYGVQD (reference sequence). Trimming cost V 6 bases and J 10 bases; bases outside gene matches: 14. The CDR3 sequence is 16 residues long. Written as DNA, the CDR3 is TGCGCCAGCAGGGGGGACAGGTGTTGCGATTTCTCACCCCTCCACTTT. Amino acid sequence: CASRGDRCCDFSPLHF.

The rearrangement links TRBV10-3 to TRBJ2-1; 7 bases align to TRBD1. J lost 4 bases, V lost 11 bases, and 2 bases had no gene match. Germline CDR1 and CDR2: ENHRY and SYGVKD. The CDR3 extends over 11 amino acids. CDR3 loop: CAATGYNEQFF. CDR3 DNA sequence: TGTGCCGCGACAGGGTACAATGAGCAGTTCTTC.

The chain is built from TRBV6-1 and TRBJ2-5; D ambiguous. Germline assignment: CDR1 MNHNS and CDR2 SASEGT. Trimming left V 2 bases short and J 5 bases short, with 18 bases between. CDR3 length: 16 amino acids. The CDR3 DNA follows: TGTGCCAGCAGTGAAATGTATCGTCAGGTGGGGGAGACCCAGTACTTC. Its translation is CASSEMYRQVGETQYF.

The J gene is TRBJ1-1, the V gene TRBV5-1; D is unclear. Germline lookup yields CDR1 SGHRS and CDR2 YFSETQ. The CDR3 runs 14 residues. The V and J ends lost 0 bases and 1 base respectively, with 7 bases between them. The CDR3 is CASSLAQQNTEAFF. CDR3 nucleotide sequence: TGCGCCAGCAGCTTGGCACAGCAGAACACTGAAGCTTTCTTT.

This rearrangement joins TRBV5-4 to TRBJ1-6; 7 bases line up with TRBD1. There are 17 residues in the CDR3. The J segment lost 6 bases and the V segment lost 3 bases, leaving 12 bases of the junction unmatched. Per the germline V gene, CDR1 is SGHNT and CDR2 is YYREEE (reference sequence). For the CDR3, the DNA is TGTGCCAGCAGCTCCCAGCTAGGGGGCTTAGGTAATTCACCCCTCCACTTT. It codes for CASSSQLGGLGNSPLHF.

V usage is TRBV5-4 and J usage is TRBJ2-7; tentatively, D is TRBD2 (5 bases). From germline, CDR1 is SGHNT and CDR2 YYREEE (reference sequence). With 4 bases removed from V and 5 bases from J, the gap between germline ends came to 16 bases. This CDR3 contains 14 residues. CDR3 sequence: CASSPRGPSHEQYF. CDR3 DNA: TGTGCCAGCAGCCCCAGAGGGCCATCCCACGAGCAGTACTTC.

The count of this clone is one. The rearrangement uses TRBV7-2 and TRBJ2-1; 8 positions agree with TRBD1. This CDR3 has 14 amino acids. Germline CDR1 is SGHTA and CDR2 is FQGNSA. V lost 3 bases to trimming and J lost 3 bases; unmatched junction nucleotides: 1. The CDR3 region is CASSFTGGYNEQFF. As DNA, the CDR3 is TGTGCCAGCAGCTTTACAGGGGGCTACAATGAGCAGTTCTTC.